This T cell receptor beta chain derives from a study of T cell responses to AZD1222 COVID-19 vaccine. Study-wide context: Second-dose recipients at about 4 or about 12 weeks were treated as one pooled group. General observations from the study: At baseline, just six AZD1222 recipients tested seropositive. Across spike, vaccine-associated CD4 TCRs were found, dominant at 160-218 and 743-854. There were mostly white British donors and more females than males, and clonal diversity was possibly underestimated.

Here immunoSEQ multiplex PCR was the method, and the copy in TCRdb shows in-frame clones only, minus some. The table shows about 130,000 clones, with about 89% occurring only once. Note on this clone: Its antigen is not identified.

The sample was peripheral blood, taken on day 0 of AZD1222 vaccination. The sequence was collected from an adult in good health.

The CDR3 DNA reads TGTGCCAGTAGTGCAGGGAGGCTGTATAAAAACATTCAGTACTTC. As protein: CASSAGRLYKNIQYF. The chain joins TRBV19 to TRBJ2-4, with D possibly matching TRBD2 (6 bases). The V end was cut by 5 bases, the J end by 4 bases, with 15 bases between. The CDR3 is 15 amino acids. Germline loops: CDR1 LNHDA, CDR2 SQIVND (reference sequence). Supplemented by reference TRBV19 and TRBJ2-4, the full variable domain reads DGGITQSPKYLFRKEGQNVTLSCEQNLNHDAMYWYRQDPGQGLRLIYYSQIVNDFQKGDIAEGYSVSREKKESFPLTVTSAQKNPTAFYLCASSAGRLYKNIQYFGAGTRLSVL.